This is a list of T cell receptor beta chains from one sample in a study of cytomegalovirus exposure and HLA in healthy donors. This table comes from immunoSEQ multiplex PCR, and its TCRdb copy is limited to in-frame clones, with some not included. The sample shows over 130,000 clones, around 85% of them seen only once. Source material: PBMCs. The receptors shown here come from a female donor in good health and CMV-seronegative. CDR3s include the opening cysteine and the closing phenylalanine or tryptophan. The order of the fields is CDR3 length, D gene, J gene, V gene, clone size, CDR3 protein, CDR3 DNA. A D gene is named only where the DNA matches it firmly. For some rows the clone size is stated as once, few or many, or as a class when expanded; others skip it.

13 - TRBJ2-3 TRBV19 - CASSPILLDTQYF TGTGCCAGTAGTCCCATTCTACTAGATACGCAGTATTTT
13 - TRBJ2-1 TRBV7-9 - CASSLERYNEQFF TGTGCCAGCAGCTTAGAGAGGTACAATGAGCAGTTCTTC
12 - TRBJ2-7 TRBV28 few CASSSRGYEQYF TGTGCCAGCAGCTCTCGGGGCTACGAGCAGTACTTC
14 - TRBJ1-2 TRBV27 - CASSLDSGTYGYTF TGTGCCAGCAGTTTGGACAGTGGGACCTATGGCTACACCTTC
13 - TRBJ1-3 TRBV5-1 few CASSPGSGNTIYF TGCGCCAGCAGCCCGGGCTCTGGAAACACCATATATTTT
15 - TRBJ2-1 TRBV19 - CASSSPYAVYNEQFF TGTGCCAGTAGTTCCCCTTACGCAGTCTACAATGAGCAGTTCTTC
14 - TRBJ2-2 TRBV7-2 - CASSSTGNTGELFF TGTGCCAGCAGCTCGACAGGGAACACCGGGGAGCTGTTTTTT
15 TRBD1 TRBJ2-7 TRBV27 - CASSLPGQGLYEQYF TGTGCCAGCAGTTTACCGGGACAGGGGCTCTACGAGCAGTACTTC
14 - TRBJ1-1 TRBV9 - CASSVGLMNTEAFF TGTGCCAGCAGCGTAGGACTAATGAACACTGAAGCTTTCTTT
14 - TRBJ2-1 TRBV15 - CATSRDSTSGEQFF TGTGCCACCAGCAGAGATTCGACTAGTGGTGAGCAGTTCTTC
11 - TRBJ2-2 TRBV29-1 few CSARDTGELFF TGCAGCGCCAGGGATACCGGGGAGCTGTTTTTT
18 - TRBJ2-1 TRBV6-1 once CASSEALRFSSSGDEQFF TGTGCCAGCAGTGAAGCGCTTCGGTTTAGCTCGTCCGGCGATGAGCAGTTCTTC
15 - TRBJ1-1 TRBV13 - CASSPQPTVNTEAFF TGTGCCAGCAGCCCCCAGCCGACAGTGAACACTGAAGCTTTCTTT
13 - TRBJ2-1 TRBV30 - CAWSVPRGIEQFF TGTGCCTGGAGTGTCCCGCGCGGGATTGAGCAGTTCTTC
14 TRBD1 TRBJ1-1 TRBV18 - CASSPHRGNTEAFF TGTGCCAGCTCACCTCACAGGGGGAACACTGAAGCTTTCTTT
15 - TRBJ1-4 TRBV6-5 few CASSYSSVTNEKLFF TGTGCCAGCAGTTACTCGAGCGTTACTAATGAAAAACTGTTTTTT
14 TRBD2 TRBJ2-7 TRBV5-1 - CASGEGLAGGEQYF TGCGCCAGCGGCGAAGGACTAGCGGGAGGCGAGCAGTACTTC
17 TRBD2 TRBJ2-4 TRBV5-1 - CASSLVGSGSPWDIQYF TGCGCCAGCAGCTTGGTAGGTAGCGGGAGCCCCTGGGACATTCAGTACTTC
16 TRBD2 TRBJ2-7 TRBV7-2 - CASSRSSSGSSYEQYF TGTGCCAGCAGCCGATCCTCAAGCGGGAGCTCCTACGAGCAGTACTTC
14 - TRBJ1-5 TRBV27 - CASSFQGSNQPQHF TGTGCCAGCAGTTTCCAGGGGAGCAATCAGCCCCAGCATTTT
13 - TRBJ2-7 TRBV4-1 few CASSQDPPSEQYF TGCGCCAGCAGCCAAGATCCCCCCTCCGAGCAGTACTTC
15 - TRBJ1-1 TRBV25-1 - CASSGMTGANTEAFF TGTGCCAGCAGTGGGATGACAGGTGCGAACACTGAAGCTTTCTTT
19 TRBD2 TRBJ2-6 TRBV27 - CASSLRTSGSTQRANVLTF TGTGCCAGCAGTCTTCGGACTAGCGGGAGTACTCAGCGGGCCAACGTCCTGACTTTC
18 TRBD1 TRBJ1-2 TRBV7-9 - CASSLDGQVIINNYGYTF TGTGCCAGCAGCTTAGATGGACAGGTTATTATAAATAACTATGGCTACACCTTC
16 - TRBJ2-2 TRBV21-1 once CASSTRRCFSTGELFF TGTGCCAGCAGCACACGGAGGTGTTTTTCTACCGGGGAGCTGTTTTTT
13 TRBD1 TRBJ1-2 TRBV5-4 once CASSFTGEGGYTF TGTGCCAGCAGCTTCACAGGGGAAGGTGGCTACACCTTC
17 - TRBJ2-7 TRBV27 - CASSFVALRAASYEQYF TGTGCCAGCAGCTTTGTGGCCCTGCGGGCCGCCTCCTACGAGCAGTACTTC
17 TRBD2 TRBJ2-3 TRBV25-1 - CASSEYSRLAGVDTQYF TGTGCCAGCAGTGAATACTCTCGACTAGCGGGAGTAGATACGCAGTATTTT
13 - TRBJ1-2 TRBV10-1 - CASSEQGRYGYTF TGCGCCAGCAGTGAACAGGGACGGTATGGCTACACCTTC
14 TRBD1 TRBJ1-2 TRBV19 - CASSMGQGPYGYTF TGTGCCAGTAGTATGGGACAGGGGCCCTATGGCTACACCTTC
13 TRBD2 TRBJ2-1 TRBV29-1 - CSVEGAGPNEQFF TGCAGCGTTGAAGGAGCGGGACCCAATGAGCAGTTCTTC
13 - TRBJ2-7 TRBV11-2 few CASSYPTVNEQYF TGTGCCAGCAGCTATCCGACAGTCAACGAGCAGTACTTC
17 - TRBJ1-5 TRBV13 - CASSSQASGISNQPQHF TGTGCCAGCAGCTCCCAAGCCTCAGGGATTAGCAATCAGCCCCAGCATTTT
14 TRBD1 TRBJ1-5 TRBV10-2 - CASSGQGVNQPQHF TGCGCCAGCAGTGGACAGGGTGTCAATCAGCCCCAGCATTTT
17 TRBD2 TRBJ2-2 TRBV18 few CASSPGLSGMNTGELFF TGTGCCAGCTCACCGGGTTTGAGCGGGATGAACACCGGGGAGCTGTTTTTT
14 - TRBJ2-7 TRBV4-1 - CASSPGTPLYEQYF TGCGCCAGCAGCCCCGGGACTCCGTTGTACGAGCAGTACTTC
15 - TRBJ2-7 TRBV11-2 - CASSLGEAPTYEQYF TGTGCCAGCAGCTTAGGGGAGGCCCCCACCTACGAGCAGTACTTC
11 - TRBJ1-1 TRBV6-1 - CASSALAEAFF TGTGCCAGCAGCGCCCTAGCTGAAGCTTTCTTT
14 - TRBJ2-1 TRBV9 - CASSVSGLYNEQFF TGTGCCAGCAGCGTATCGGGTTTATACAATGAGCAGTTCTTC
15 TRBD1 TRBJ2-7 TRBV5-5 - CASTYEGTGGREQYF TGTGCCAGCACCTATGAGGGGACAGGGGGGCGCGAGCAGTACTTC
15 - TRBJ2-1 TRBV18 - CASSPDGNSYNEQFF TGTGCCAGCTCACCCGACGGGAACTCCTACAATGAGCAGTTCTTC
15 TRBD1 TRBJ1-2 TRBV29-1 - CSVETGTEANYGYTF TGCAGCGTTGAGACAGGGACCGAGGCTAACTATGGCTACACCTTC
15 TRBD1 TRBJ1-1 TRBV6-5 - CASSGTVNLGSEAFF TGTGCCAGCTCCGGGACAGTCAACCTTGGGTCTGAAGCTTTCTTT
13 - TRBJ1-5 TRBV5-5 - CASSLAEAQPQHF TGTGCCAGCAGCTTGGCCGAGGCTCAGCCCCAGCATTTT
13 - TRBJ2-3 TRBV7-2 - CASSPQSADTQYF TGTGCCAGCAGCCCGCAGAGCGCGGATACGCAGTATTTT
13 - TRBJ2-7 TRBV7-9 - CASSLSGAYEQYF TGTGCCAGCAGCCTATCGGGAGCCTACGAGCAGTACTTC
15 TRBD1 TRBJ1-1 TRBV6-5 - CASSSGDRGNTEAFF TGTGCCAGCAGTTCGGGGGACAGGGGGAACACTGAAGCTTTCTTT
16 TRBD2 TRBJ2-1 TRBV9 - CASSVASGRAFNEQFF TGTGCCAGCAGCGTAGCTAGCGGGAGGGCCTTCAATGAGCAGTTCTTC
14 TRBD1 TRBJ2-2 TRBV6-1 - CASSWTGNTGELFF TGTGCCAGCAGCTGGACAGGGAACACCGGGGAGCTGTTTTTT
15 TRBD1 TRBJ2-7 TRBV13 - CASSQTGGGLYEQYF TGTGCCAGCAGCCAGACAGGGGGAGGGCTCTACGAGCAGTACTTC
17 TRBD2 TRBJ2-1 TRBV5-4 - CASSNPGTSGGYNEQFF TGTGCCAGCAGCAACCCAGGGACTAGCGGGGGCTACAATGAGCAGTTCTTC
13 - TRBJ2-2 TRBV6-6 - CASSYVVTGELFF TGTGCCAGCAGTTACGTAGTCACCGGGGAGCTGTTTTTT
17 - TRBJ2-1 TRBV19 - CASTPSSRGAKYNEQFF TGTGCCAGTACTCCTAGTTCTCGCGGGGCAAAGTACAATGAGCAGTTCTTC
16 TRBD1 TRBJ1-4 TRBV19 - CASSIGDRAANEKLFF TGTGCCAGTAGTATAGGGGACAGGGCCGCTAATGAAAAACTGTTTTTT
11 - TRBJ1-1 TRBV20-1 - CSAPMNTEAFF TGCAGTGCTCCCATGAACACTGAAGCTTTCTTT
12 - TRBJ1-1 TRBV11-1 few CASSPMNTEAFF TGTGCCAGCAGTCCTATGAACACTGAAGCTTTCTTT
12 - TRBJ2-1 TRBV5-4 - CASSLPSNEQFF TGTGCCAGCAGCTTGCCCAGCAATGAGCAGTTCTTC
15 - TRBJ1-2 TRBV19 - CASSIGRHLHYGYTF TGTGCCAGTAGTATTGGGCGACACCTCCACTATGGCTACACCTTC
12 TRBD1 TRBJ1-2 TRBV5-8 - CASSRQGSGYTF TGTGCCAGCAGCAGACAGGGGTCTGGCTACACCTTC
13 TRBD1 TRBJ1-2 TRBV10-3 - CAISDGTVIRYTF TGTGCCATCAGTGACGGGACAGTCATCCGCTACACCTTC